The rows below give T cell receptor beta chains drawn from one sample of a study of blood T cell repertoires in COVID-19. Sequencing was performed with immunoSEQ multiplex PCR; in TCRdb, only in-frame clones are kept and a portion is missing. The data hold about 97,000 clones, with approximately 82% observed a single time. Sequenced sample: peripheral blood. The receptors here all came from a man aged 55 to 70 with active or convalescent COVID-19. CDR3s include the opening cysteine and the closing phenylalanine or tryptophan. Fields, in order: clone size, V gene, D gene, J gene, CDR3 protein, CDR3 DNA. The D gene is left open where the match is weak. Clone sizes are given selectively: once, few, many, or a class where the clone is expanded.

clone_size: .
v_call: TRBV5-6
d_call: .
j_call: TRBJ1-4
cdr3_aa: CASSLRGGGEKLFF
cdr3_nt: TGTGCCAGCAGCTTACGGGGGGGTGGTGAAAAACTGTTTTTT

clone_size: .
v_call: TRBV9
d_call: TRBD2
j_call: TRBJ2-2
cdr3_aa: CASSVASGTGELFF
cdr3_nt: TGTGCCAGCAGCGTTGCTAGCGGCACCGGGGAGCTGTTTTTT

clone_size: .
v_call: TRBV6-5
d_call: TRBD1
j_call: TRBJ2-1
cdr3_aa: CASRTGQFNEQFF
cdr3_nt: TGTGCCAGTCGGACAGGACAGTTCAATGAGCAGTTCTTC

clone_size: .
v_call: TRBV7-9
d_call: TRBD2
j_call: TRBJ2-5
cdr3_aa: CASSPPSGSWTQYF
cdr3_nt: TGTGCCAGCAGTCCCCCTAGCGGGTCCTGGACCCAGTACTTC

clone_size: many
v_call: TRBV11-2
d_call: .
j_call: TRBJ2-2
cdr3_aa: CASSYIPGELFF
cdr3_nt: TGTGCCAGCAGCTACATCCCCGGGGAGCTGTTTTTT

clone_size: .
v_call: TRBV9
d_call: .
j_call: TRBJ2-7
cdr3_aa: CASSVGSTGVGYEQYF
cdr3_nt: TGTGCCAGCAGCGTAGGATCTACGGGGGTGGGTTACGAGCAGTACTTC

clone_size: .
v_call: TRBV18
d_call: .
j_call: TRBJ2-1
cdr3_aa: CASSEVLSYEQFF
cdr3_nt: TGTGCCAGCTCAGAGGTTCTCTCCTATGAGCAGTTCTTC

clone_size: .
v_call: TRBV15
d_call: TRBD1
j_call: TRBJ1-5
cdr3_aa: CATSTRTGGQLGAQHF
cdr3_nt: TGTGCCACCAGCACGCGGACAGGGGGCCAATTAGGGGCCCAGCATTTT

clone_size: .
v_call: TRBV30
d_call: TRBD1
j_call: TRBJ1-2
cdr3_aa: CAWRRGNRGSNYGYTF
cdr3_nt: TGTGCCTGGAGGAGGGGGAACAGGGGGAGCAACTATGGCTACACCTTC

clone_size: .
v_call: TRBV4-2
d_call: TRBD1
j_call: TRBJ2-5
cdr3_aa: CASSQDRGTGVAETQYF
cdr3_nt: TGTGCCAGCAGCCAAGATAGGGGTACAGGGGTTGCAGAGACCCAGTACTTC

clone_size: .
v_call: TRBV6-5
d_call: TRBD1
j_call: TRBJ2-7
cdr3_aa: CASSSGQGYEQYF
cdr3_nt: TGTGCCAGCAGTTCGGGACAGGGGTACGAGCAGTACTTC

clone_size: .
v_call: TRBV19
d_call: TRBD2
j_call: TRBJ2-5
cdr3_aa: CASMGVPSGPQETQYF
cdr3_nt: TGTGCCAGTATGGGGGTGCCTAGCGGACCCCAAGAGACCCAGTACTTC

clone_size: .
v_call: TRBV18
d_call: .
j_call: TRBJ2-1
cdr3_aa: CASSPRQIEGGNEQFF
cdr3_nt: TGTGCCAGCTCACCACGCCAGATTGAAGGGGGCAATGAGCAGTTCTTC

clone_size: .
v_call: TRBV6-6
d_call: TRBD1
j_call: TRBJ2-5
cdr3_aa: CASRPRQGLETQYF
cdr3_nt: TGTGCCAGCAGGCCCCGACAGGGGTTAGAGACCCAGTACTTC

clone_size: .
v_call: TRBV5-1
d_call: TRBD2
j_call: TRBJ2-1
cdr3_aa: CASSPPAGVSYNEQFF
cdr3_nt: TGCGCCAGCAGCCCTCCAGCGGGAGTCTCCTACAATGAGCAGTTCTTC